This TCR beta chain was observed in a study of shared clonotypes between healthy human individuals. Germline V CDR1 and CDR2: LGHNT, FRNRAP. This CDR3 is 11 amino acids long. V gave up 6 bases and J gave up 4 bases, with 5 bases separating them. Generated by immunoSEQ multiplex PCR, the TCRdb table keeps only in-frame clones and is missing some. The sample shows over a million clones, around 78% of them seen only once. The gene calls are TRBV12-5 and TRBJ2-3; D unclear. The sample taken for sequencing was memory CD4+ T cells from PBMCs. Stated subset: CD45RA-negative fraction. The clonotype comes from a man aged 18-30 years in good health. Some clones in this sample may be carry-over from other donors' samples. The CDR3 DNA follows: TGTGCTAGTGGGGATGCAGATACGCAGTATTTT. It encodes CASGDADTQYF.